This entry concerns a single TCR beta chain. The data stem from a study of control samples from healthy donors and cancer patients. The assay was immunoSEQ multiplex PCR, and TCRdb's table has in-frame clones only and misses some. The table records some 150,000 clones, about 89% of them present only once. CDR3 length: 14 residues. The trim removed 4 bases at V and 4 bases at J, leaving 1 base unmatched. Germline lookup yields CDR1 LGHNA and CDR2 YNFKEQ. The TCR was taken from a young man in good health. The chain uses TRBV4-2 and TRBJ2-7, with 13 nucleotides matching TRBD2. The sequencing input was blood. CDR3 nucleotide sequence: TGTGCCAGCAGCCGGGGACTAGCGGGGTACGAGCAGTACTTC. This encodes CASSRGLAGYEQYF.